Following are 14 T cell receptor beta chains from one sample sequenced in a study of blood T cell repertoires in COVID-19. Measured with immunoSEQ multiplex PCR; TCRdb has only the in-frame clones, and not every one. Among roughly 100,000 clones listed, around four fifths were seen once. The source material was peripheral blood. The receptors stem from a woman between 65 and 79 years old with acute or convalescent COVID-19.

The rearrangement links TRBV5-1 to TRBJ1-1; possibly TRBD1 for D (6 bases). Trimming took off 2 bases at V and 6 bases at J, with 14 bases between the two ends. In germline, CDR1 is SGHRS, CDR2 YFSETQ. CDR3 size: 14 residues. DNA for the CDR3: TGCGCCAGCAGCTTCGGACAGATTGTCGCTGAAGCTTTCTTT. It codes for CASSFGQIVAEAFF.

This clone turned up a few times. The chain employs TRBV20-1 and TRBJ2-7; TRBD2 agrees at 11 bases. The CDR3 runs 17 residues. V trimming: 3 bases; J trimming: 7 bases; junction bases outside the gene matches: 17. Germline CDR1 DFQATT, CDR2 SNEGSKA (reference sequence). DNA for the CDR3: TGCAGTGCTAGTCGCCCTAGCGGGGGGCCCCAGGGGGATGAGCAGTACTTC. Encoded protein: CSASRPSGGPQGDEQYF.

V gene TRBV23-1 combines with J gene TRBJ1-1, with no clear D. TRBV23-1 carries the ORF label, with uncertain function. Trimming pared 0 bases from V and 3 bases from J, leaving 5 bases between. The CDR3 totals 13 residues. Here the CDR3 reads CASSQSCYTEAFF. In nucleotides, the CDR3 is TGCGCCAGCAGTCAATCCTGTTACACTGAAGCTTTCTTT.

The chain is built from TRBV28 and TRBJ2-3; 13 bases agree with TRBD2. The germline CDR1 and CDR2 sequences are MDHEN and SYDVKM. V lost 4 bases to trimming and J lost 1 base; unmatched junction nucleotides: 5. The CDR3 is made up of 17 amino acids. The chain's CDR3 is CASSSPGLAGGTDTQYF. CDR3 nucleotide sequence: TGTGCCAGCAGTTCCCCCGGACTAGCGGGGGGCACAGATACGCAGTATTTT.

This clone was observed a single time. The J gene is TRBJ1-5, the V gene TRBV7-7; TRBD1 aligns across 9 bases. V lost 5 bases, J lost 6 bases, and 11 bases stayed unmatched. Germline CDR1 SSHAT, CDR2 FNYEAQ (reference sequence). The CDR3 extends over 16 amino acids. The CDR3 DNA is TGTGCCAGCAGCCCGACAGGGGGAGCGGGGATTCAGCCCCAGCATTTT. Its protein is CASSPTGGAGIQPQHF.

The chain employs TRBV10-3 and TRBJ2-5, with D possibly matching TRBD1 (5 bases). This CDR3 region has 13 residues. V was clipped by 6 bases and J by 8 bases, with 16 bases between them. Per the germline V gene, CDR1 is ENHRY and CDR2 is SYGVKD. In DNA form, the CDR3 reads TGTGCCATCAGCGCCGACACCAGGGATACCCAGTACTTC. This sequence encodes CAISADTRDTQYF.

The CDR3 here is CATESGGNTDTQYF. CDR3 DNA sequence: TGTGCCACCGAATCCGGGGGGAACACAGATACGCAGTATTTT. The chain links TRBV2 to TRBJ2-3, with 7 bases that match TRBD2. J lost 2 bases, V lost 10 bases, and 9 bases had no gene match. Germline-derived CDR1 and CDR2 are SNHLY and FYNNEI. This CDR3 spans 14 amino acids.

The rearrangement uses TRBV18 and TRBJ2-3; D possibly corresponds to TRBD1 (6 bases). The ends were cut back, 6 bases at V and 0 bases at J, with 16 bases in the middle. Germline-derived CDR1 and CDR2 are KGHSH and LQKENI. The CDR3 covers 16 residues. CDR3 sequence reads: CASSQDITGSTDTQYF. As DNA, the CDR3 is TGTGCCAGCTCGCAGGACATTACAGGGAGCACAGATACGCAGTATTTT.

This sequence joins TRBV19 and TRBJ1-1; D unresolved. The CDR3 extends over 13 amino acids. The V end was cut by 1 base, the J end by 9 bases, with 12 bases between. Germline assignment: CDR1 LNHDA and CDR2 SQIVND (reference sequence). CDR3 bases: TGTGCCAGTAGTATAGGCTGGGAGGGTAAAGCTTTCTTT. Its protein product is CASSIGWEGKAFF.

The CDR3 nucleotides are TGCGCCAGCAGCTTGGTACTAGCACAGGGCACAGATACGCAGTATTTT. Translated: CASSLVLAQGTDTQYF. The chain carries TRBV5-1 and TRBJ2-3; a weak D match, TRBD2 (6 bases). The germline V gene has CDR1 SGHRS and CDR2 YFSETQ. V dropped 0 bases and J dropped 1 base, with 12 bases sitting between them. This CDR3 is built from 16 residues.

CDR3 coding DNA: TGTGCCAGTAGTATAGCGGGGGTTGCGGATACGCAGTATTTT. This sequence encodes CASSIAGVADTQYF. The rearrangement uses TRBV19 and TRBJ2-3, with D perhaps matching TRBD2 (6 bases). The CDR3 runs 14 residues. Trimming pared 1 base from V and 6 bases from J, leaving 11 bases between. Per germline, CDR1 LNHDA and CDR2 SQIVND (reference sequence).

V usage is TRBV27 and J usage is TRBJ1-6; D possibly corresponds to TRBD1 (5 bases). The germline V gene has CDR1 MNHEY and CDR2 SMNVEV (reference sequence). The V and J ends lost 6 bases and 7 bases respectively, with 10 bases between them. The CDR3 is 13 amino acids. The CDR3 spells CASRGRENSPLHF. For the CDR3, the DNA is TGTGCCAGCAGGGGGCGGGAAAATTCACCCCTCCACTTT.

The V call is TRBV28, the J call TRBJ2-1; the D gene is possibly TRBD1 (5 bases). The CDR3 sequence is 13 residues long. Trimming took off 2 bases at V and 9 bases at J, with 11 bases between the two ends. Germline assignment: CDR1 MDHEN and CDR2 SYDVKM. The DNA for the CDR3 is TGTGCCAGCAGTTTAAAGGGGCCCTTTGAGCAGTTCTTC. It specifies CASSLKGPFEQFF.

The chain uses TRBV18 and TRBJ1-2; tentatively, D is TRBD1 (5 bases). V was cut by 4 bases and J by 4 bases, with 16 bases left in between. CDR1 is KGHSH, CDR2 LQKENI, per germline. The CDR3 contains 15 residues. This chain's CDR3 is CASSRPLTGPYGYTF. CDR3 bases: TGTGCCAGCTCACGCCCTTTAACAGGCCCCTATGGCTACACCTTC.